These 2 T cell receptor beta chains were sequenced from one sample in a study of cytomegalovirus exposure and HLA in healthy donors. Primers for the PCR totalled 60 Vbeta and 13 Jbeta. Profiling relied on immunoSEQ multiplex PCR, and the TCRdb table lists in-frame clones only, not all of them. The table lists approximately 150,000 clones, around 77% of them singletons. What was sequenced was PBMCs. The receptors derive from a man aged 25-45 years in good health and CMV-seropositive.

This clone was seen once. The V and J genes are TRBV29-1 and TRBJ2-1, with D possibly TRBD1 on 5 matching bases. With 3 bases removed from V and 0 bases from J, the gap between germline ends came to 9 bases. Germline V lookup: CDR1 SQVTM, CDR2 ANQGSEA. The CDR3 runs to 14 residues. The CDR3 sequence: CSVDRQGSYNEQFF. The CDR3 nucleotides are TGCAGCGTTGATAGGCAGGGCTCCTACAATGAGCAGTTCTTC.

The chain combines TRBV5-1 with TRBJ2-5, with 9 nucleotides matching TRBD2. Trimming at V came to 0 bases and at J to 5 bases, leaving 5 bases not matched to a gene. Germline values: CDR1 SGHRS, CDR2 YFSETQ. The CDR3 contains 15 residues. DNA for the CDR3: TGCGCCAGCAGCTTGGCGGTGCGGGAGGGGGAGACCCAGTACTTC. Translation gives CASSLAVREGETQYF. The full variable domain, its missing parts supplied by reference TRBV5-1 and TRBJ2-5, is KAGVTQTPRYLIKTRGQQVTLSCSPISGHRSVSWYQQTPGQGLQFLFEYFSETQRNKGNFPGRFSGRQFSNSRSEMNVSTLELGDSALYLCASSLAVREGETQYFGPGTRLLVL.